This T cell receptor beta chain was recorded in a study of blood T cell repertoires in COVID-19. Authors' analysis steps: Quantification of nucleated cells was approximated via reference gene primer amplification. The repertoire was sequenced with immunoSEQ multiplex PCR; TCRdb's copy has only in-frame clones and lacks some. V and J calls and clone size come straight from that table; D and trimming were deduced from the DNA. The sample comprises about 98,000 clones, about 85% of which are singletons, and 3.5% to 5.5% rests with the top ten. The trim removed 6 bases at V and 3 bases at J, leaving 5 bases unmatched. Germline V lookup: CDR1 MDHEN, CDR2 SYDVKM. This CDR3 region has 14 residues.

The receptor comes from a man between 65 and 80 years old with acute or convalescent COVID-19. Sequencing used peripheral blood. This chain links TRBV28 with TRBJ1-5, with TRBD1 identical over 7 bases. This chain's CDR3 is CASRLTGLNQPQHF. CDR3 in DNA: TGTGCCAGCAGATTGACAGGGCTCAATCAGCCCCAGCATTTT.